The table lists the clone carrying this TCR beta chain with many counts. The library was built for alpha chains, so this beta chain is an off-target read and its size means little. The CDR3 is 14 amino acids. V gave up 0 bases and J gave up 6 bases; unmatched junction bases: 4. The germline V gene has CDR1 SGHDN and CDR2 FVKESK. All TCR cDNA molecules were individually tagged with a unique molecular identifier. TCRdb processed the 5' RACE reads anew with MiXCR; each CDR3 protein has one entry. The sample yields some 16,000 distinct CDR3 sequences, just over 3.5% seen once. This record belongs to a study of spatial heterogeneity in lung cancer. Turning to the study itself: The study observed each unique TCR and UMI combination more than ten times on average in raw reads.

Indicated time point: sample taken at primary tumor resection. The sequenced material consisted of unsorted whole RNA from tumor, nontumor lung or frozen PBMC. The sequenced sample was normal lung tissue next to the tumor, obtained at surgery. The rearrangement joins TRBV14 to TRBJ1-1, with 7 bases aligning to TRBD1. This receptor was identified in a male donor with early-stage non-small cell lung cancer. This chain's CDR3 is CASSQENRGAEAFF. The CDR3 nucleotides are TGTGCCAGCAGCCAAGAAAACAGGGGAGCTGAAGCTTTCTTT.